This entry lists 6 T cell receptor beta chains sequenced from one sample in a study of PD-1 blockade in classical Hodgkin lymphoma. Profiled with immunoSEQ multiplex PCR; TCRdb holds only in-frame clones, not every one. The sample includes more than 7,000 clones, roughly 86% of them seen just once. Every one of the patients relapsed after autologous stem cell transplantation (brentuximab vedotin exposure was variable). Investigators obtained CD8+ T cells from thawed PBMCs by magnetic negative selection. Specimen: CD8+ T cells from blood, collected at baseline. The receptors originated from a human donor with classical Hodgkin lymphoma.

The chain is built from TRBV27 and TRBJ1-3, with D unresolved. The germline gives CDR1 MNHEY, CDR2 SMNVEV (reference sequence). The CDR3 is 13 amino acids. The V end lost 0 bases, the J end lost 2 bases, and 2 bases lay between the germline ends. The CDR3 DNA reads TGTGCCAGCAGTTTATCTGCTGGAAACACCATATATTTT. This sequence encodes CASSLSAGNTIYF.

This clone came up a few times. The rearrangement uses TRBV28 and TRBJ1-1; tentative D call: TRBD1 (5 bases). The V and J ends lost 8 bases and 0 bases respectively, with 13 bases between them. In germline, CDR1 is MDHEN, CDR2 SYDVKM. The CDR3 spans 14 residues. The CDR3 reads CASAGQGLNTEAFF. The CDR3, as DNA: TGTGCCAGCGCTGGCCAGGGCTTGAACACTGAAGCTTTCTTT.

The CDR3 reads CASSVGGQGAYEQYF. In nucleotides, the CDR3 is TGTGCCAGCAGCGTAGGAGGACAGGGGGCCTACGAGCAGTACTTC. The chain has TRBV9 and TRBJ2-7; TRBD1 matches 10 bases. The CDR3 is 15 residues long. CDR1 SGDLS and CDR2 YYNGEE come from the germline V gene. V was pared by 0 bases and J by 2 bases, with 2 bases of the junction left unmatched. Drawing the rest from reference TRBV9 and TRBJ2-7, the complete variable domain is DSGVTQTPKHLITATGQRVTLRCSPRSGDLSVYWYQQSLDQGLQFLIQYYNGEERAKGNILERFSAQQFPDLHSELNLSSLELGDSALYFCASSVGGQGAYEQYFGPGTRLTVT.

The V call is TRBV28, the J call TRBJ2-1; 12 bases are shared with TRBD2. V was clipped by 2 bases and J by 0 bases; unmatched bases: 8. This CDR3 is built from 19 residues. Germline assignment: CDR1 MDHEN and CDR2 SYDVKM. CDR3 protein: CASSLTLAGGPSSYNEQFF. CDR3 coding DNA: TGTGCCAGCAGTTTAACACTAGCGGGAGGCCCTAGCTCCTACAATGAGCAGTTCTTC.

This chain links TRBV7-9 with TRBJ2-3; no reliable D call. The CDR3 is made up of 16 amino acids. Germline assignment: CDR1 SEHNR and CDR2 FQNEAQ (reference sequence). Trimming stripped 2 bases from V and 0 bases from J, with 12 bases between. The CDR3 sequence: CASSLSGWGSTDTQYF. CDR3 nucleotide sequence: TGTGCCAGCAGCTTATCCGGATGGGGAAGCACAGATACGCAGTATTTT.

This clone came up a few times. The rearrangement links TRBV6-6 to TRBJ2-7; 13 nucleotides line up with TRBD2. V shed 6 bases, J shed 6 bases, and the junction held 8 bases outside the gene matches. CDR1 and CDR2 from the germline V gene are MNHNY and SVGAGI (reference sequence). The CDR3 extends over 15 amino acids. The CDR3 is CASSRTSGSEGEQYF. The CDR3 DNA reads TGTGCCAGCAGCCGGACTAGCGGGAGCGAAGGCGAGCAGTACTTC.